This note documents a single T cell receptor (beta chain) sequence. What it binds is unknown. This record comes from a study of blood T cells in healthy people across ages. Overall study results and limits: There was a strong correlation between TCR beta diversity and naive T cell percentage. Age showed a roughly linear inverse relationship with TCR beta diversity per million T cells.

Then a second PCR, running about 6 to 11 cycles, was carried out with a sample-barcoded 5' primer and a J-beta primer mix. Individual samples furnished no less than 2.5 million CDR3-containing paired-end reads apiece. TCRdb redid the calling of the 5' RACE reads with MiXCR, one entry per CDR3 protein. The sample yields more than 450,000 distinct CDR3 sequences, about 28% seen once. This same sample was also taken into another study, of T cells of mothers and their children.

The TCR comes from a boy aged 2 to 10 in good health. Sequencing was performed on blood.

The CDR3 sequence: CASSQVSGKNEQFF. The CDR3 DNA sequence: TGTGCCAGCAGCCAGGTTTCTGGGAAGAATGAGCAGTTCTTC. The chain is built from TRBV3-1 and TRBJ2-1, with unresolved D. The V and J ends lost 3 bases and 7 bases respectively, with 13 bases between them. The CDR3 totals 14 residues. From germline, CDR1 is LGHDT and CDR2 YNNKEL (reference sequence).